This T cell receptor (beta chain) was recovered during a study of identical twins. This clonotype was seen a handful of times. TCRdb recomputed calls from the 5' RACE reads with MiXCR, one row per CDR3 protein. This sample has roughly 470,000 distinct CDR3 sequences, with 14% found just once. V was pared by 5 bases and J by 1 base, with 10 bases of the junction left unmatched. Per the germline V gene, CDR1 is MNHEY and CDR2 is SMNVEV (reference sequence). The CDR3 sequence is 16 residues long. These sequences were also reported in another study, on yellow fever vaccine responses in identical twins. That report adds: Twins' vaccine T cell responses were reported to seem partly convergent and partly personalized.

This chain connects TRBV27 to TRBJ2-5; 7 bases align to TRBD1. Sequencing was done on a sample of CD4+ T cells sorted from blood. This receptor was obtained from a woman aged 18-29 years in good health. The CDR3 loop reads CASSPRGTDAQETQYF. CDR3 coding DNA: TGTGCCAGCAGTCCCAGAGGGACAGATGCCCAAGAGACCCAGTACTTC.